One sample yielded the 4 T cell receptor beta chains listed below, sequenced in a study of T cell responses to AZD1222 COVID-19 vaccine. Sequenced by immunoSEQ multiplex PCR; TCRdb stores in-frame clones only, minus some. This table holds 150,000 to 200,000 clones, approximately 93% found once. This specimen was peripheral blood, taken 28 days after the second AZD1222 dose. The receptors here all came from an adult who received the AZD1222 COVID-19 vaccine.

CDR3 sequence reads: CASSLRWGNTGELFF. The CDR3 coding sequence is TGTGCCAGTAGTCTAAGGTGGGGGAACACCGGGGAGCTGTTTTTT. The chain employs TRBV19 and TRBJ2-2, with D unresolved. In germline, CDR1 is LNHDA, CDR2 SQIVND (reference sequence). The CDR3 consists of 15 residues. The V end lost 5 bases, the J end lost 1 base, and 11 bases lay between the germline ends.

The V call is TRBV6-5, the J call TRBJ2-1; the D gene could be TRBD1 or TRBD2 (5 bases each). Germline CDR1 is MNHEY and CDR2 is SVGAGI. The length of the CDR3 is 16 residues. Trimming left V 2 bases short and J 4 bases short, with 15 bases between. As DNA, the CDR3 is TGTGCCAGCAGTTACGAAGGGGCGGGCCGGTACAATGAGCAGTTCTTC. Protein: CASSYEGAGRYNEQFF.

The chain employs TRBV5-1 and TRBJ1-1; no clear D. V was cut by 4 bases and J by 2 bases, with 21 bases left in between. CDR1 and CDR2 from the germline V gene are SGHRS and YFSETQ. This CDR3 contains 17 residues. This chain's CDR3 is CASSRLWVTRVNTEAFF. Written as DNA, the CDR3 is TGCGCCAGCAGCCGATTGTGGGTGACAAGGGTAAACACTGAAGCTTTCTTT.

The chain is built from TRBV6-2 or TRBV6-3 and TRBJ2-3, with D possibly being TRBD1 (7 bases). V was shortened by 2 bases and J by 2 bases, with 20 bases between the two germline ends. Germline V gene sequence: CDR1 MNHEY, CDR2 SVGEGT. The CDR3 runs to 18 residues. The CDR3: CASSYGAVRRGPTDTQYF. The CDR3 coding sequence is TGTGCCAGCAGTTACGGCGCGGTCCGGAGGGGGCCCACAGATACGCAGTATTTT.